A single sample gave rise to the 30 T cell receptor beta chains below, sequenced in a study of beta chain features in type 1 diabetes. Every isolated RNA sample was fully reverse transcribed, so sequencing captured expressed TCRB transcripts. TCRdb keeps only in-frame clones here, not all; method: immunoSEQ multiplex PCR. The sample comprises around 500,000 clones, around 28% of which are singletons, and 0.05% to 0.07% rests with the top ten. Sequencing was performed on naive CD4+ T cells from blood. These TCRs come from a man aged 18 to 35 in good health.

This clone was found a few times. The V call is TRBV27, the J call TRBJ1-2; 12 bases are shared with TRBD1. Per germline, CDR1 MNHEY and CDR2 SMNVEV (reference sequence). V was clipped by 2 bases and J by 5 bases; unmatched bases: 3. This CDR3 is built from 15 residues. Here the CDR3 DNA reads TGTGCCAGCAGTTTAGAGGGACAGGGGGCTTATGGCTACACCTTC. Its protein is CASSLEGQGAYGYTF.

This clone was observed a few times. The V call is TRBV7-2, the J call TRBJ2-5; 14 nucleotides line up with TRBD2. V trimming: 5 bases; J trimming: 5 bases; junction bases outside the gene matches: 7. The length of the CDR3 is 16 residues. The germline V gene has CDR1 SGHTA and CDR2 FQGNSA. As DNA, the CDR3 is TGTGCCAGCAGCATCGGGACTAGCGGGAGCGGGGAGACCCAGTACTTC. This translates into CASSIGTSGSGETQYF.

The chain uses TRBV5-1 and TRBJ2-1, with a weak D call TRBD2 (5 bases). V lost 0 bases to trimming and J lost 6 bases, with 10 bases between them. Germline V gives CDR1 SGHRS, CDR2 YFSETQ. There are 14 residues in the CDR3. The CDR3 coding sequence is TGCGCCAGCAGCTTGGCCTCTAGCTTCAATGAGCAGTTCTTC. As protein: CASSLASSFNEQFF.

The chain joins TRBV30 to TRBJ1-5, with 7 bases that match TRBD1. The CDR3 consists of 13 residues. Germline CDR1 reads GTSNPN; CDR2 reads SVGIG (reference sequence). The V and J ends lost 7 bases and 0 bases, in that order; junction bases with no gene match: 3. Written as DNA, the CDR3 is TGTGCCTCAGGACAGGTTAGCAATCAGCCCCAGCATTTT. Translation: CASGQVSNQPQHF.

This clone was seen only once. The CDR3, as DNA: TGTGCCAGCAGTCCTGGACAGGGCCATGAGCAGTTCTTC. Translation gives CASSPGQGHEQFF. V gene TRBV6-5 combines with J gene TRBJ2-1; 8 bases align to TRBD1. This CDR3 is built from 13 residues. Germline loops: CDR1 MNHEY, CDR2 SVGAGI. With V trimmed by 5 bases and J by 8 bases, 5 bases remained unmatched.

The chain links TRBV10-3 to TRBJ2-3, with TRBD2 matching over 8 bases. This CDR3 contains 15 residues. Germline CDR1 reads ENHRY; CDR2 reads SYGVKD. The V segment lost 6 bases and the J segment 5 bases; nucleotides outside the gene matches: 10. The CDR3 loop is CAIREKRESGDTQYF. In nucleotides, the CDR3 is TGTGCCATCAGGGAAAAGCGGGAGTCCGGAGATACGCAGTATTTT.

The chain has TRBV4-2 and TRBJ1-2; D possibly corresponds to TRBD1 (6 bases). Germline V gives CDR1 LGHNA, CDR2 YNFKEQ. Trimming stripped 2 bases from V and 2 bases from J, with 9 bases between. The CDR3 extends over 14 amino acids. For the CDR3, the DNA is TGTGCCAGCAGCCAAAGACAGGTCAACTATGGCTACACCTTC. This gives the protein CASSQRQVNYGYTF.

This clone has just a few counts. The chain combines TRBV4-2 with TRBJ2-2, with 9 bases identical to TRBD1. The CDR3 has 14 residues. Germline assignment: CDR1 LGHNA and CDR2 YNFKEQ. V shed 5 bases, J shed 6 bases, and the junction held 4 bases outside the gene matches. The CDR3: CASSLGTGPGELFF. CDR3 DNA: TGTGCCAGCAGCTTGGGGACAGGGCCCGGGGAGCTGTTTTTT.

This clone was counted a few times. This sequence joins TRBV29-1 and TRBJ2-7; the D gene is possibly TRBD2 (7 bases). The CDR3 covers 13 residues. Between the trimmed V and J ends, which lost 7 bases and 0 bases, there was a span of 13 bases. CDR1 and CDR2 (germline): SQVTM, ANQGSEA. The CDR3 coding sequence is TGCAGCGCGGGGAGGGGGACCTCCTACGAGCAGTACTTC. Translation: CSAGRGTSYEQYF.

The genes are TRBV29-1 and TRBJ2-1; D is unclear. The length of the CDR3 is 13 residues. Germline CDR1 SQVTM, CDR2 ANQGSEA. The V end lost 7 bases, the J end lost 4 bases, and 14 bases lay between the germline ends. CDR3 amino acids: CSGSGGPYNEQFF. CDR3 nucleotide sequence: TGCAGCGGCTCAGGTGGCCCATACAATGAGCAGTTCTTC.

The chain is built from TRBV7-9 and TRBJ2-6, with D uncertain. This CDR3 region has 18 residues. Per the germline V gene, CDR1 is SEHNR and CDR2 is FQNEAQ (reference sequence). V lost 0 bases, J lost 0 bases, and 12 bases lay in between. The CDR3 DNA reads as TGTGCCAGCAGCTTAGCCCAGAGGCCTAGCTCTGGGGCCAACGTCCTGACTTTC. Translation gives CASSLAQRPSSGANVLTF.

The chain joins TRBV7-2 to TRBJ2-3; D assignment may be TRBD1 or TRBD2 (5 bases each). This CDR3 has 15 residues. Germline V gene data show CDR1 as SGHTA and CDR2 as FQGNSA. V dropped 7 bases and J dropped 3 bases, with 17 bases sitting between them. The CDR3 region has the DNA TGTGCCAGCACCTCGGGGCAGGGAATTACAGATACGCAGTATTTT. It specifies CASTSGQGITDTQYF.

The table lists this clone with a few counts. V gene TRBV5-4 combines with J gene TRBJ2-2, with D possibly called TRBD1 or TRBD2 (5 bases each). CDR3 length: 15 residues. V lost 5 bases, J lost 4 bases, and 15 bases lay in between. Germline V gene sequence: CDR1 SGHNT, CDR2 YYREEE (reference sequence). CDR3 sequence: CASSFSARGTGELFF. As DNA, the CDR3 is TGTGCCAGCAGTTTCTCCGCGAGGGGCACCGGGGAGCTGTTTTTT.

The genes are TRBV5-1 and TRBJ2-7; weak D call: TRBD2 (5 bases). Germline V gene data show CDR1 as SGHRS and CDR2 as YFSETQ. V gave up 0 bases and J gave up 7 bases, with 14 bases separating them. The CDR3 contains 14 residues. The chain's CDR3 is CASSLGGSQGEQYF. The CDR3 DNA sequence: TGCGCCAGCAGCTTGGGAGGGTCCCAAGGGGAGCAGTACTTC.

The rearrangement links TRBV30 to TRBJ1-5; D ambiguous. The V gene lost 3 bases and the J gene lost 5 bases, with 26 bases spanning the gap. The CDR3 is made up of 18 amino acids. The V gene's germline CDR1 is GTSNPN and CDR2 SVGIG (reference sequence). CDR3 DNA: TGTGCCTGGAGCGCCGAGAGGTCGGGCAACAAGGCCCATCAGCCCCAGCATTTT. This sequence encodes CAWSAERSGNKAHQPQHF.

As DNA, the CDR3 is TGCGCCAGCAGCCAAGCGAGAACCCCATACTACGAGCAGTACTTC. Translating it yields CASSQARTPYYEQYF. V and J are TRBV4-3 and TRBJ2-7, with D unclear. The CDR3 loop spans 15 amino acids. CDR1 and CDR2 (germline): LGHNA, YSLEER. Trimming took 1 base from V and 3 from J, leaving 13 bases between them.

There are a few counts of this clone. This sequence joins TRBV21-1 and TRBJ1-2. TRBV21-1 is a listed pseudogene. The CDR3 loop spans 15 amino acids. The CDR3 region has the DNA TGTGCCAGCAGCAAACCTCAATCCGTTGTCCCCGGCTACACCTTC. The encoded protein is CASSKPQSVVPGYTF.

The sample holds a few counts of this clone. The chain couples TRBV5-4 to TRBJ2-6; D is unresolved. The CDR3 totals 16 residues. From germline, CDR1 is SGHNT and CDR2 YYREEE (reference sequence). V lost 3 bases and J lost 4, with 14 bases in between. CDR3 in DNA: TGTGCCAGCAGCTCCAATGTCCCAGGCGGGGCCAACGTCCTGACTTTC. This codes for CASSSNVPGGANVLTF.

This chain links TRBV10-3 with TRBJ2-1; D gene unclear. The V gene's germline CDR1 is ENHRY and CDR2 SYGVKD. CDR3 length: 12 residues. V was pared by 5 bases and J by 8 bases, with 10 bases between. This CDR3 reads CAISRSWDEQFF. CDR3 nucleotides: TGTGCCATCAGTAGGTCCTGGGATGAGCAGTTCTTC.

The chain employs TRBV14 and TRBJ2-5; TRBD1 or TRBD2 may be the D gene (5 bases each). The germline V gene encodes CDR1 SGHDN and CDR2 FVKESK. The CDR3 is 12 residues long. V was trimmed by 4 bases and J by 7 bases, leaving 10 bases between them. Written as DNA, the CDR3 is TGTGCCAGCAGCCCCGGGGCACGGACCCAGTACTTC. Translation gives CASSPGARTQYF.

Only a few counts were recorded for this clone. The CDR3 sequence: CSAGQNYGYTF. The CDR3 DNA reads as TGCAGCGCTGGACAGAACTATGGCTACACCTTC. V gene TRBV29-1 combines with J gene TRBJ1-2, with TRBD1 as a possible D gene (6 bases). CDR3 length: 11 amino acids. In germline, CDR1 is SQVTM, CDR2 ANQGSEA. V lost 7 bases, J lost 2 bases, and 8 bases lay in between.

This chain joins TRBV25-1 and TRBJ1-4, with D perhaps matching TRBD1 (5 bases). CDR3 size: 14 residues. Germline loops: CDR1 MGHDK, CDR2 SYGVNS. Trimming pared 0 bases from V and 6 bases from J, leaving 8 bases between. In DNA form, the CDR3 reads TGTGCCAGCAGTGAATATGCAGGGTATGAAAAACTGTTTTTT. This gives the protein CASSEYAGYEKLFF.

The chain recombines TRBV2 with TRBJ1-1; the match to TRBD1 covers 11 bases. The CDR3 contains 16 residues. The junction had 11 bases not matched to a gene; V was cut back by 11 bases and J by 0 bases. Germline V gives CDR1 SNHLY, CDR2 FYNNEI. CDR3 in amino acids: CAWPGTGGKMNTEAFF. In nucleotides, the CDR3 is TGTGCCTGGCCCGGGACAGGGGGGAAGATGAACACTGAAGCTTTCTTT.

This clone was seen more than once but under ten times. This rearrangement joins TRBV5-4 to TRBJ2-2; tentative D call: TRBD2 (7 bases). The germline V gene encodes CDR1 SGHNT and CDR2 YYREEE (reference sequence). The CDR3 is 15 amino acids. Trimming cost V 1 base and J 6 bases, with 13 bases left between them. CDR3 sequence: CASSLRLAGAGELFF. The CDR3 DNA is TGTGCCAGCAGCTTGAGACTAGCAGGGGCCGGGGAGCTGTTTTTT.

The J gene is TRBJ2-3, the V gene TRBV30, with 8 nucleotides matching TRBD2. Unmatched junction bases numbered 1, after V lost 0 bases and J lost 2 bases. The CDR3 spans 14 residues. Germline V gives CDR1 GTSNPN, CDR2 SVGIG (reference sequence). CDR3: CAWSVLAVTDTQYF. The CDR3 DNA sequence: TGTGCCTGGAGTGTACTAGCGGTCACAGATACGCAGTATTTT.

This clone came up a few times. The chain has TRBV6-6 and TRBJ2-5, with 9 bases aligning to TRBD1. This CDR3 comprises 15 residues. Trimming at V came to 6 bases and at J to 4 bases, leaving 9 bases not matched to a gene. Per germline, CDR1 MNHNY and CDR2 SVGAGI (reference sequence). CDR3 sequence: CASRPVTGGGETQYF. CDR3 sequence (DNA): TGTGCCAGCAGACCCGTTACAGGGGGCGGAGAGACCCAGTACTTC.

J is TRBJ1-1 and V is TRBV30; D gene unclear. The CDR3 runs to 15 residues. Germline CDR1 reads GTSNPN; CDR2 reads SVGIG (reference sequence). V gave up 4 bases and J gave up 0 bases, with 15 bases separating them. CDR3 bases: TGTGCCTGGATGCGGTTCGGCAGGTTGAACACTGAAGCTTTCTTT. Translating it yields CAWMRFGRLNTEAFF. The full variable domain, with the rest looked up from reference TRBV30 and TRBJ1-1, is SQTIHQWPATLVQPVGSPLSLECTVEGTSNPNLYWYRQAAGRGLQLLFYSVGIGQISSEVPQNLSASRPQDRQFILSSKKLLLSDSGFYLCAWMRFGRLNTEAFFGQGTRLTVV.

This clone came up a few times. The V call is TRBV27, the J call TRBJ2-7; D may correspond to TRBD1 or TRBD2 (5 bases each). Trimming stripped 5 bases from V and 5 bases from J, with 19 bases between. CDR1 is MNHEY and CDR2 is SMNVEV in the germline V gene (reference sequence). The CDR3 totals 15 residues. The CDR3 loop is CASSRFPGTANEQYF. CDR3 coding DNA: TGTGCCAGCAGTAGGTTCCCCGGGACGGCTAACGAGCAGTACTTC.

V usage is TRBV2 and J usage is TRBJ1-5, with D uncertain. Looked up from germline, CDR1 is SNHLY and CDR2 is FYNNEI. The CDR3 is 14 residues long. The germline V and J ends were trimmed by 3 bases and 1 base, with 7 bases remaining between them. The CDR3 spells CASSDVTSNQPQHF. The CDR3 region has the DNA TGTGCCAGCAGTGACGTCACCAGCAATCAGCCCCAGCATTTT.

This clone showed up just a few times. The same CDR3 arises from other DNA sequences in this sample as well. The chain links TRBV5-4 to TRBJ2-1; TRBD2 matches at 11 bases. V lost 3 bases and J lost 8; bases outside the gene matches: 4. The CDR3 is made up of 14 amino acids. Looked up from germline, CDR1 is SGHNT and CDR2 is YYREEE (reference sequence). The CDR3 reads CASSSRTSGHEQFF. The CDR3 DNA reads TGTGCCAGCAGCTCGCGGACTAGCGGGCATGAGCAGTTCTTC. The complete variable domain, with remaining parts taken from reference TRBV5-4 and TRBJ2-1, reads ETGVTQSPTHLIKTRGQQVTLRCSSQSGHNTVSWYQQALGQGPQFIFQYYREEENGRGNFPPRFSGLQFPNYSSELNVNALELDDSALYLCASSSRTSGHEQFFGPGTRLTVL.